The present T cell receptor (beta chain) was sequenced within a study of yellow fever vaccine responses in identical twins. Study results and limitations: Twins reportedly showed a vaccine T cell response that seemed partly convergent and partly personalized.

TCRdb used MiXCR to reprocess the RT-PCR reads, holding one entry per CDR3 protein. The data show about 20,000 distinct CDR3 sequences, with approximately 72% seen just once and more than 2% held by the top ten. This clonotype was seen a few times. Antigen: not known. The CDR3 has 13 residues. J gave up 4 bases and V 5 bases, and 3 bases lay outside the gene matches. Germline values: CDR1 KGHSH, CDR2 LQKENI. The chain is built from TRBV18 and TRBJ2-5; 8 bases are a match to TRBD1. Sequenced material: T cells from blood (PBMCs), unsorted or a sorted subset (not recorded which), taken before or after yellow fever vaccination (not recorded which). This sequence was found in a woman in her late teens or twenties who received the yellow fever vaccine. CDR3 region: CASSLGQGETQYF. Written as DNA, the CDR3 is TGTGCCAGCTCATTAGGACAGGGAGAGACCCAGTACTTC.